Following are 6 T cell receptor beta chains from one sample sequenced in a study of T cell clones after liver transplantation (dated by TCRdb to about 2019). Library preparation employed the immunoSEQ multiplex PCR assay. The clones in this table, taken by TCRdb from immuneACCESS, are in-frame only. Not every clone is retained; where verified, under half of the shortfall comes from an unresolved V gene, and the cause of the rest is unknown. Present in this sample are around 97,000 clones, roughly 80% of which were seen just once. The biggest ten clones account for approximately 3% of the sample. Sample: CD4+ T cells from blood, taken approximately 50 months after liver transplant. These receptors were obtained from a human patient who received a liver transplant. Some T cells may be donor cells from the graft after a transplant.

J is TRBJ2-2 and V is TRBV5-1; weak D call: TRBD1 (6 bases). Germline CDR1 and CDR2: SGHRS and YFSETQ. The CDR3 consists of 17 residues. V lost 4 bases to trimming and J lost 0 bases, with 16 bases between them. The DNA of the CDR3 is TGCGCCAGCAGCCCGATAGGGGGTAGAGCGAACACCGGGGAGCTGTTTTTT. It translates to CASSPIGGRANTGELFF.

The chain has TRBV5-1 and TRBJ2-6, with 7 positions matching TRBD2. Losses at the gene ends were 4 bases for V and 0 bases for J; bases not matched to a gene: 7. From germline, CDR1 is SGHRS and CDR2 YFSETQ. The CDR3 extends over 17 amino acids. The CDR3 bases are TGCGCCAGCAGCCGGGCTAGCGGTACCTCTGGGGCCAACGTCCTGACTTTC. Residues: CASSRASGTSGANVLTF.

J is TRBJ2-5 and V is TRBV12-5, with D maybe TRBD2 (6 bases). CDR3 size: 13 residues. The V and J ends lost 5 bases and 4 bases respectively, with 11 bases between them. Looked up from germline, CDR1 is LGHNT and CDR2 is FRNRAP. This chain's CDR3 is CASGAGLGETQYF. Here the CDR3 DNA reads TGTGCTAGTGGTGCGGGGCTAGGAGAGACCCAGTACTTC.

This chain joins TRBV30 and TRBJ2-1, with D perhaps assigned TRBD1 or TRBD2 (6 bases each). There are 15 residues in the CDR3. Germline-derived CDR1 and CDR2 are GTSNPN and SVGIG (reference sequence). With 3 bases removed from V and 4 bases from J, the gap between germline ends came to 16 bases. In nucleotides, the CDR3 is TGTGCCTGGAGCTCAAACCGGGGGCTTTACAATGAGCAGTTCTTC. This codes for CAWSSNRGLYNEQFF.

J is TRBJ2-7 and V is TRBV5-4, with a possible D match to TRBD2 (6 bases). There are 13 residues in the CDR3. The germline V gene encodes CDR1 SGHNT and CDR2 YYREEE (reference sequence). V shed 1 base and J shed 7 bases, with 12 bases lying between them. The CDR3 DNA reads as TGTGCCAGCAGCTTGCCGGGGCGGGGTGAGCAGTACTTC. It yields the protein CASSLPGRGEQYF.

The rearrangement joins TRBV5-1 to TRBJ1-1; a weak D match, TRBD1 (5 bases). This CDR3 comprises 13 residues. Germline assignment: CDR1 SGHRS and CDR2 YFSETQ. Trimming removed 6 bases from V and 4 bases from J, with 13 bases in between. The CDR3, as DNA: TGCGCCAGCACCTCGGCGGGGGGCACTGAAGCTTTCTTT. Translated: CASTSAGGTEAFF.